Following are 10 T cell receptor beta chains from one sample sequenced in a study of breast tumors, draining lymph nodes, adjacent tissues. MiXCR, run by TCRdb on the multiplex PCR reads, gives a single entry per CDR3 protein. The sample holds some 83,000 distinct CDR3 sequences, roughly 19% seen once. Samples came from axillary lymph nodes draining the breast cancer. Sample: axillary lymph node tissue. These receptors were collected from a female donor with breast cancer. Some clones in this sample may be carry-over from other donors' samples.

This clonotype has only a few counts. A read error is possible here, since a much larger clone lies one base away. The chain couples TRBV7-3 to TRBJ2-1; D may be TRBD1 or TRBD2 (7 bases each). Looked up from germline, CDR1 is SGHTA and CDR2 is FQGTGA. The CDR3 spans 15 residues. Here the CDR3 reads CASSPRGGRYNEQLF. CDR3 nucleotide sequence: TGTGCCAGCAGCCCCAGGGGGGGTAGGTACAATGAGCAGCTCTTC.

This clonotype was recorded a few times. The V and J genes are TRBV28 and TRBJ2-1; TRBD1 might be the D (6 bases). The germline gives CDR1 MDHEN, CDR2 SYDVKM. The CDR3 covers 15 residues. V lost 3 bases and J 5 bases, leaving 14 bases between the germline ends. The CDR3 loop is CASSFPQGFHNEQFF. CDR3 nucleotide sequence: TGTGCCAGCAGTTTTCCGCAGGGGTTCCACAATGAGCAGTTCTTC.

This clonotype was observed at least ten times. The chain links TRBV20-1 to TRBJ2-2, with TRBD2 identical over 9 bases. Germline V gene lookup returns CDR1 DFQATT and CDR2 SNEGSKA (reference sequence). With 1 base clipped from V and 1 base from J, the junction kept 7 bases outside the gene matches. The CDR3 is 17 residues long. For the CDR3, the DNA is TGCAGTGCTAGAGTCCCATCTAGCGGGGTGAACACCGGGGAGCTGTTTTTT. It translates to CSARVPSSGVNTGELFF.

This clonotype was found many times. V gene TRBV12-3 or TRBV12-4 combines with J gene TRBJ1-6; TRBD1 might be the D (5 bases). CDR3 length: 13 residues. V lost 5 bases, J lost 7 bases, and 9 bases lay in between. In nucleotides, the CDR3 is TGTGCCAGCAGTGCAAGACAGAATTCACCCCTCCACTTT. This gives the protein CASSARQNSPLHF.

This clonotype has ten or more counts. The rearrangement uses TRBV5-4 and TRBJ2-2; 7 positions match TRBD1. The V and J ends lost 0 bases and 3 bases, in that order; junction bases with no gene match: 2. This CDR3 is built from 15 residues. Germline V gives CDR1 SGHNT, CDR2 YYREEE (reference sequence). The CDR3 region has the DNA TGTGCCAGCAGCTTGGGGGACAGATACACCGGGGAGCTGTTTTTT. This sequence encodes CASSLGDRYTGELFF.

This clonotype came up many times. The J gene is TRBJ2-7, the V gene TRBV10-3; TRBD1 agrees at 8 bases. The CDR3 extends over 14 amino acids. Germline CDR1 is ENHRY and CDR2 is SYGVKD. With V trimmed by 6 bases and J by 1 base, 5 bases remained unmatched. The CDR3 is CAISDRGVSYEQYF. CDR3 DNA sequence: TGTGCCATCAGCGACAGGGGAGTGTCCTACGAGCAGTACTTC.

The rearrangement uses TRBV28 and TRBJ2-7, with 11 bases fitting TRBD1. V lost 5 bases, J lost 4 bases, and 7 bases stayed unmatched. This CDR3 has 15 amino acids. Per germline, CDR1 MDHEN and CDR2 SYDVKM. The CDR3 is CASSLSDRGLYEQYF. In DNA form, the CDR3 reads TGTGCCAGCAGTCTATCGGACAGGGGGCTATACGAGCAGTACTTC.

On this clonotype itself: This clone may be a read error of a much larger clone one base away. CDR3 amino acids: CASSVGNQPQRF. The DNA of the CDR3 is TGTGCCAGCAGCGTGGGGAATCAGCCCCAGCGTTTT. V is TRBV5-5 and J is TRBJ1-5; D remains ambiguous. In germline, CDR1 is SGHKS, CDR2 YYEKEE (reference sequence). The CDR3 has 12 amino acids.

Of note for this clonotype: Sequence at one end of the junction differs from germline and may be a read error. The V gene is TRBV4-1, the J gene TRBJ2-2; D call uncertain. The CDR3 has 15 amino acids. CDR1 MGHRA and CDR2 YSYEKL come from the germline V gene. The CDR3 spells CTSSQDRSTAGELFF. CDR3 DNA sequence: TGCACCAGCAGCCAAGATAGGAGTACCGCCGGGGAGCTGTTTTTT.

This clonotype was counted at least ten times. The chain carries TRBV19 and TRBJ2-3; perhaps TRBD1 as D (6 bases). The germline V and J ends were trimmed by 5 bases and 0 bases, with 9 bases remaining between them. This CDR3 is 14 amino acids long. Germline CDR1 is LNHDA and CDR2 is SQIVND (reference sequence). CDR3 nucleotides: TGTGCCAGTAGTCGGACAGCTAGCACAGATACGCAGTATTTT. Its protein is CASSRTASTDTQYF.